This T cell receptor beta chain was obtained from a study of blood T cell repertoires in COVID-19. Whole-study context: From the United States, Italy and Spain came samples of acute and convalescent COVID-19.

Patients of the Seattle cohort, enrolled during active infection, were followed longitudinally. A few counts support this clone. In the authors' methods: Reference gene primer amplification gave estimated nucleated cell counts. Using immunoSEQ multiplex PCR, the repertoire was profiled, and TCRdb retains in-frame clones only, with some absent. The V and J calls and the clone size are those of that table, but D and trimming were determined from the DNA. The sample comprises 130,000 or so clones, around 79% of which are singletons, and 5% rests with the top ten. The sequenced sample was peripheral blood. The sequence was obtained from a woman aged 70-85 years with COVID-19, enrolled during active disease.

Written as DNA, the CDR3 is TGTGCCAGTGACAGGGGGCTTGGAAATCAGCCCCAGCATTTT. It specifies CASDRGLGNQPQHF. The rearrangement uses TRBV19 and TRBJ1-5; 10 nucleotides agree with TRBD1. The CDR3 consists of 14 residues. Germline CDR1 and CDR2: LNHDA and SQIVND (reference sequence). Losses at the gene ends were 8 bases for V and 4 bases for J; bases not matched to a gene: 5.